One sample yielded the 28 T cell receptor beta chains listed below, sequenced in a study of shared clonotypes between healthy human individuals. Clones were read by immunoSEQ multiplex PCR, and TCRdb kept only the in-frame ones, dropping some. In the table there are a few hundred thousand clones, about 96% of which are singletons. Sequenced: memory CD8+ T cells sorted from blood. Subset defined: CD45RO+ cells pooled with CCR7-negative TemRA cells. The receptors were gathered from a man younger than 40 in good health.

The V and J genes are TRBV6-5 and TRBJ1-2; TRBD1 might be the D (5 bases). The CDR3 is made up of 14 amino acids. Looked up from germline, CDR1 is MNHEY and CDR2 is SVGAGI. Trimming pared 0 bases from V and 6 bases from J, leaving 11 bases between. The CDR3 nucleotides read TGTGCCAGCAGTTACTCTGGGGGTTGGGATGGCTACACCTTC. Translated: CASSYSGGWDGYTF.

As concerns this clone: A junction end diverges from the germline sequence, so it may reflect a read error. The chain employs TRBV9 and TRBJ2-7; possibly TRBD2 for D (6 bases). The germline gives CDR1 SGDLS, CDR2 YYNGEE. The CDR3 extends over 15 amino acids. The CDR3 loop reads CASSVYPGVSYGQYF. The CDR3 nucleotides read TGTGCCAGCAGCGTATACCCGGGAGTAAGCTACGGGCAGTACTTC.

The rearrangement uses TRBV11-2 and TRBJ2-5, with D unresolved. Trimming cost V 4 bases and J 5 bases, with 17 bases left between them. Per germline, CDR1 SGHAT and CDR2 FQNNGV. This CDR3 has 15 amino acids. The chain's CDR3 is CASSSQTGQSETQYF. DNA for the CDR3: TGTGCCAGCAGCTCCCAGACGGGCCAGTCGGAGACCCAGTACTTC.

In its sample, this clone was seen once. The rearrangement uses TRBV7-9 and TRBJ2-7; tentatively, D is TRBD2 (6 bases). CDR3 length equals 14 residues. Germline V gene sequence: CDR1 SEHNR, CDR2 FQNEAQ (reference sequence). V was clipped by 0 bases and J by 0 bases, with 6 bases between them. The CDR3 nucleotides are TGTGCCAGCAGCTTAGCGGGAGGCTCCTACGAGCAGTACTTC. It is translated as CASSLAGGSYEQYF.

In regard to this clone: The junction departs from germline at one end; a sequencing error may be responsible. This sequence joins TRBV11-1 and TRBJ2-7, with TRBD2 matching over 9 bases. Germline V lookup: CDR1 SGHAT, CDR2 FQDESV (reference sequence). The CDR3 is made up of 16 amino acids. CDR3 nucleotides: TGTGCAAGCAGTTGGACTAGCGACGGTACCTTCTACGAGCAGTACTTC. As protein: CASSWTSDGTFYEQYF.

As for this clone: The same CDR3 can be traced to other DNA sequences in this sample. This chain connects TRBV27 to TRBJ2-7; perhaps TRBD1 as D (6 bases). Germline V lookup: CDR1 MNHEY, CDR2 SMNVEV (reference sequence). The ends were cut back, 2 bases at V and 2 bases at J, with 7 bases in the middle. This CDR3 is 13 amino acids long. CDR3 coding DNA: TGTGCCAGCAGTTTAGCAGGGGCCTACGAGCAGTACTTC. Its protein is CASSLAGAYEQYF.

The sample holds one count of this clone. The genes are TRBV28 and TRBJ2-1, with TRBD1 identical over 8 bases. J was trimmed by 4 bases and V by 5 bases; bases with no gene match: 7. The CDR3 has 15 residues. Germline-derived CDR1 and CDR2 are MDHEN and SYDVKM. For the CDR3, the DNA is TGTGCCAGCAGTCCCGCCGGGACAGGTTACAATGAGCAGTTCTTC. It is translated as CASSPAGTGYNEQFF. The entire variable domain, with the rest obtained from reference TRBV28 and TRBJ2-1, is as follows: DVKVTQSSRYLVKRTGEKVFLECVQDMDHENMFWYRQDPGLGLRLIYFSYDVKMKEKGDIPEGYSVSREKKERFSLILESASTNQTSMYLCASSPAGTGYNEQFFGPGTRLTVL.

The V call is TRBV5-6, the J call TRBJ2-1, with 7 bases identical to TRBD1. The CDR3 totals 16 residues. Trimming cost V 3 bases and J 3 bases; bases outside gene matches: 9. Germline assignment: CDR1 SGHDT and CDR2 YYEEEE. The CDR3 spells CASSSQTGHFYNEQFF. Here the CDR3 DNA reads TGTGCCAGCAGCTCTCAGACAGGGCATTTCTACAATGAGCAGTTCTTC.

The V gene is TRBV9, the J gene TRBJ2-2; 8 bases line up with TRBD2. The CDR3 has 16 amino acids. Germline V lookup: CDR1 SGDLS, CDR2 YYNGEE. Trimming at V came to 4 bases and at J to 0 bases, leaving 5 bases not matched to a gene. In DNA, the CDR3 is TGTGCCAGCAGCCCCCCGGGACTAGCGAACACCGGGGAGCTGTTTTTT. As protein: CASSPPGLANTGELFF.

The chain links TRBV25-1 to TRBJ2-2, with 8 bases matching TRBD2. There are 16 residues in the CDR3. In germline, CDR1 is MGHDK, CDR2 SYGVNS. The V segment lost 3 bases and the J segment 4 bases; nucleotides outside the gene matches: 7. This CDR3 reads CASSDRGAGGTGELFF. The CDR3 region has the DNA TGTGCCAGCAGTGATAGAGGGGCGGGAGGCACCGGGGAGCTGTTTTTT.

This chain joins TRBV9 and TRBJ2-7; 7 nucleotides agree with TRBD2. The CDR3 runs 14 residues. Per the germline V gene, CDR1 is SGDLS and CDR2 is YYNGEE. Trimming cost V 4 bases and J 2 bases; bases outside gene matches: 6. The CDR3 here is CASSPGTTPYEQYF. CDR3 coding DNA: TGTGCCAGCAGCCCCGGGACTACCCCCTACGAGCAGTACTTC.

The CDR3 here is CASSQAKLTGDTEAFF. In nucleotides, the CDR3 is TGCGCCAGCAGCCAAGCCAAACTGACAGGGGACACTGAAGCTTTCTTT. V usage is TRBV4-1 and J usage is TRBJ1-1, with 8 nucleotides matching TRBD1. The V and J ends lost 1 base and 3 bases, in that order; junction bases with no gene match: 7. This CDR3 is 16 amino acids long. The V gene's germline CDR1 is MGHRA and CDR2 YSYEKL.

The chain carries TRBV5-4 and TRBJ2-1; 10 positions match TRBD2. V was pared by 6 bases and J by 7 bases, with 7 bases of the junction left unmatched. Germline CDR1 is SGHNT and CDR2 is YYREEE (reference sequence). The CDR3 covers 14 residues. CDR3: CASNLAGDGNEQFF. DNA of the CDR3: TGTGCCAGCAACCTAGCGGGAGATGGGAATGAGCAGTTCTTC.

This chain uses TRBV7-2 with TRBJ2-3, with D possibly matching TRBD2 (6 bases). The V end lost 2 bases, the J end lost 5 bases, and 14 bases lay between the germline ends. Per germline, CDR1 SGHTA and CDR2 FQGNSA. CDR3 size: 15 residues. This chain's CDR3 is CASSLKVGSGDTQYF. The CDR3 bases are TGTGCCAGCAGCTTAAAGGTCGGGAGTGGAGATACGCAGTATTTT.

This clone was observed once. The chain carries TRBV19 and TRBJ1-2, with D maybe TRBD1 (6 bases). Germline V lookup: CDR1 LNHDA, CDR2 SQIVND (reference sequence). There are 15 residues in the CDR3. Trimming shortened V by 5 bases and J by 4 bases, and 17 bases separated the two germline ends. The DNA for the CDR3 is TGTGCCAGTAGTCGAGGGGGGCCTCTTGGCTATGGCTACACCTTC. This sequence encodes CASSRGGPLGYGYTF.

The rearrangement uses TRBV5-1 and TRBJ2-7; 10 nucleotides line up with TRBD1. Germline CDR1 and CDR2: SGHRS and YFSETQ. Trimming at V came to 0 bases and at J to 6 bases, leaving 3 bases not matched to a gene. This CDR3 contains 14 residues. As DNA, the CDR3 is TGCGCCAGCAGCTTGGGTGACAGGGGGCGCGAGCAGTACTTC. This gives the protein CASSLGDRGREQYF.

On this clone: A junction end diverges from the germline sequence, so it may reflect a read error. This sample includes further DNA sequences coding for the same CDR3. This chain uses TRBV11-2 with TRBJ2-7; 10 bases align to TRBD1. The CDR3 length is 14 residues. Germline V lookup: CDR1 SGHAT, CDR2 FQNNGV. CDR3 in DNA: TGTGCCAGCAGTTTAGGACAGGGGGCCTACGAGCAGTACTTC. Protein sequence: CASSLGQGAYEQYF.

The J gene is TRBJ2-3, the V gene TRBV19; tentatively, D is TRBD1 (7 bases). Germline CDR1 LNHDA, CDR2 SQIVND (reference sequence). Deletions cut 11 bases from V and 3 bases from J, with 24 bases between. This CDR3 spans 16 amino acids. The CDR3 protein is CASKYGGGGRTDTQYF. DNA for the CDR3: TGTGCCTCAAAGTACGGTGGAGGGGGCCGAACAGATACGCAGTATTTT. The complete variable domain, with remaining parts taken from reference TRBV19 and TRBJ2-3, reads DGGITQSPKYLFRKEGQNVTLSCEQNLNHDAMYWYRQDPGQGLRLIYYSQIVNDFQKGDIAEGYSVSREKKESFPLTVTSAQKNPTAFYLCASKYGGGGRTDTQYFGPGTRLTVL.

The gene calls are TRBV5-5 and TRBJ2-3; 11 bases are shared with TRBD2. Germline loops: CDR1 SGHKS, CDR2 YYEKEE (reference sequence). The CDR3 contains 16 residues. J was trimmed by 11 bases and V by 4 bases; bases with no gene match: 15. CDR3 sequence (DNA): TGTGCCAGCAGCCCATGGACTAGCGGGTCCTTGGTGCGGCAGTATTTT. Protein product: CASSPWTSGSLVRQYF. Filled out from reference TRBV5-5 and TRBJ2-3, the complete variable domain reads DAGVTQSPTHLIKTRGQQVTLRCSPISGHKSVSWYQQVLGQGPQFIFQYYEKEERGRGNFPDRFSARQFPNYSSELNVNALLLGDSALYLCASSPWTSGSLVRQYFGPGTRLTVL.

The chain employs TRBV11-2 and TRBJ1-1; D is unresolved. Germline CDR1 reads SGHAT; CDR2 reads FQNNGV. The CDR3 spans 13 residues. V lost 3 bases to trimming and J lost 0 bases, with 5 bases between them. CDR3 region: CASSFKLNTEAFF. The CDR3 region has the DNA TGTGCCAGCAGCTTCAAGTTGAACACTGAAGCTTTCTTT.

The chain carries TRBV7-9 and TRBJ2-1, with TRBD1 as a possible D gene (6 bases). The CDR3 length is 15 residues. In germline, CDR1 is SEHNR, CDR2 FQNEAQ (reference sequence). V was shortened by 0 bases and J by 6 bases, with 12 bases between the two germline ends. The CDR3 sequence is CASSLAGGAANEQFF. CDR3 nucleotide sequence: TGTGCCAGCAGCTTAGCTGGGGGCGCCGCCAATGAGCAGTTCTTC.

The gene calls are TRBV16 and TRBJ2-7; no clear D. V was trimmed by 0 bases and J by 2 bases, leaving 5 bases between them. Germline values: CDR1 KGHSY, CDR2 FQNENV. The length of the CDR3 is 13 residues. Here the CDR3 reads CASSQSATYEQYF. In DNA form, the CDR3 reads TGTGCCAGCAGCCAATCCGCTACCTACGAGCAGTACTTC.

The J gene is TRBJ2-1, the V gene TRBV5-4; D unresolved. From germline, CDR1 is SGHNT and CDR2 YYREEE (reference sequence). The CDR3 contains 14 residues. Trimming left V 7 bases short and J 0 bases short, with 11 bases between. CDR3 loop: CASGTQSSYNEQFF. The DNA of the CDR3 is TGTGCCAGCGGAACCCAGAGCTCCTACAATGAGCAGTTCTTC.

The DNA of the CDR3 is TGCGCCAGCAGCTTGGACAGGCGGGAGTTTTACAATGAGCAGTTCTTC. This translates into CASSLDRREFYNEQFF. The chain employs TRBV5-1 and TRBJ2-1; 7 nucleotides line up with TRBD2. Unmatched junction bases numbered 7, after V lost 0 bases and J lost 4 bases. The CDR3 spans 16 residues. Germline V gene data show CDR1 as SGHRS and CDR2 as YFSETQ.

The chain combines TRBV28 with TRBJ2-7, with D perhaps TRBD1 (6 bases). Between the trimmed V and J ends, which lost 3 bases and 1 base, there was a span of 7 bases. This CDR3 region has 13 residues. Germline V gene data show CDR1 as MDHEN and CDR2 as SYDVKM. CDR3 sequence (DNA): TGTGCCAGCAGTTTTGGACAGTCCTACGAGCAGTACTTC. It encodes CASSFGQSYEQYF.

Written as DNA, the CDR3 is TGTGCCAGCAGCCAAGACAGGGGCACCTTC. Its translation: CASSQDRGTF. The chain couples TRBV14 to TRBJ1-2, with D maybe TRBD1 (6 bases). Trimming cost V 0 bases and J 13 bases, with 6 bases left between them. The CDR3 consists of 10 residues. The germline V gene encodes CDR1 SGHDN and CDR2 FVKESK.

This chain connects TRBV15 to TRBJ1-3; the D is unclear. This CDR3 has 17 amino acids. V lost 3 bases to trimming and J lost 0 bases, with 15 bases between them. Germline V lookup: CDR1 LNHNV, CDR2 YYDKDF (reference sequence). CDR3 in amino acids: CATSRDPKGDSGNTIYF. As DNA, the CDR3 is TGTGCCACCAGCAGGGACCCCAAGGGAGACTCTGGAAACACCATATATTTT.

CDR3 sequence reads: CASSDYPGGGSKGEQFF. DNA for the CDR3: TGTGCCAGCAGTGACTACCCGGGCGGCGGGAGCAAGGGTGAGCAGTTCTTC. The chain is built from TRBV6-4 and TRBJ2-1, with 7 bases matching TRBD2. This CDR3 has 17 residues. The V gene's germline CDR1 is MRHNA and CDR2 SNTAGT. Trimming took 1 base from V and 9 from J; bases not matched to a gene: 15.